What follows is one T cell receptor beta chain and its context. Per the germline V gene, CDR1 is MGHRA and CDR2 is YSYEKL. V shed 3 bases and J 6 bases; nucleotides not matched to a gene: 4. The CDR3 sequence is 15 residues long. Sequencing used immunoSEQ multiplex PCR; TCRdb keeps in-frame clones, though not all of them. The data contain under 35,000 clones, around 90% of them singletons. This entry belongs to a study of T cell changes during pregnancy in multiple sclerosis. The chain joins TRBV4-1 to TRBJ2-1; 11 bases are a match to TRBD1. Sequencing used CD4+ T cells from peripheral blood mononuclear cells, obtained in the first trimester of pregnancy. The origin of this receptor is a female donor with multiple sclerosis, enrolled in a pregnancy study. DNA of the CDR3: TGCGCCAGCAGCCAGCCGGGACAGGGGGGCAATGAGCAGTTCTTC. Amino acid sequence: CASSQPGQGGNEQFF.